This T cell receptor (beta chain) was profiled in a study of OX40 agonist ivuxolimab in advanced cancers. Looking at the study overall: Dose-escalation cases comprised hepatocellular carcinoma, melanoma, renal cell or head and neck cancer.

Some clones are missing from TCRdb's copy, which holds only in-frame ones; the method was immunoSEQ multiplex PCR. The data contain fewer than 40,000 clones, around 83% of them singletons. In germline, CDR1 is MNHEY, CDR2 SMNVEV (reference sequence). V lost 0 bases to trimming and J lost 6 bases, with 6 bases between them. This CDR3 region has 13 residues. The chain carries TRBV27 and TRBJ1-5, with D hard to call. The receptor's source is an adult with an advanced solid tumor such as melanoma, head and neck, liver or kidney cancer. The sequenced sample was CD4+ or CD8+ T cells sorted from blood, obtained in a trial of the OX40 agonist ivuxolimab. CDR3 residues: CASSLSGFQPQHF. DNA for the CDR3: TGTGCCAGCAGTTTATCGGGATTTCAGCCCCAGCATTTT.